The clone carrying this T cell receptor beta chain was observed a few times. The CDR3 is 15 residues long. V shed 6 bases and J 8 bases; nucleotides not matched to a gene: 10. Germline CDR1 and CDR2: MNHEY and SVGAGI. In the study's own analysis: Amplification with reference gene primers provided the estimates of nucleated cell counts. TCRdb's table, derived via immunoSEQ multiplex PCR, lists solely in-frame clones and lacks some. V and J calls and clone size are given by that table; D and trimming were obtained from the DNA. The table shows under 85,000 clones, with around 85% occurring only once. The data originate from a study of blood T cell repertoires in COVID-19. Overall study context: Samples representing acute and convalescent COVID-19 were sourced from the United States, Italy and Spain. Nucleic acid was either cDNA or gDNA, and it came from T cells, B-cell-depleted T cells, or PBMCs.

The sequence came from a man at least 80 years old in a cohort sampled during active COVID-19. The chain combines TRBV6-5 with TRBJ1-6; 7 bases fit TRBD1. Sequencing was done on a sample of peripheral blood. The chain's CDR3 is CASSARQGIHSPLHF. CDR3 in DNA: TGTGCCAGCAGCGCCAGACAGGGAATTCATTCACCCCTCCACTTT.